Each of the 19 T cell receptor beta chains below was sequenced from the same sample in a study of T cell responses to AZD1222 COVID-19 vaccine. TCRdb keeps only in-frame clones here, not all; method: immunoSEQ multiplex PCR. The table lists 90,000 to 140,000 clones, approximately 90% of them singletons, with about 2.5% in the top ten. The sequencing here drew on peripheral blood, taken on day 0 of AZD1222 vaccination. The receptors stem from an adult in good health.

The V call is TRBV12-3 or TRBV12-4, the J call TRBJ2-7, with D unclear. CDR3 size: 11 residues. Trimming cost V 5 bases and J 0 bases, with 2 bases left between them. The CDR3 sequence: CASSPSYEQYF. CDR3 coding DNA: TGTGCCAGCAGTCCCTCCTACGAGCAGTACTTC.

The V call is TRBV7-2, the J call TRBJ1-5, with D perhaps TRBD1 (5 bases). CDR1 is SGHTA and CDR2 is FQGNSA in the germline V gene. Trimming left V 6 bases short and J 7 bases short, with 13 bases between. CDR3 length: 13 residues. This CDR3 is CASSEVGGQPQHF. CDR3 sequence (DNA): TGTGCCAGCAGTGAAGTGGGGGGGCAGCCCCAGCATTTT.

The rearrangement links TRBV9 to TRBJ1-1; D possibly corresponds to TRBD1 (5 bases). The ends were cut back, 0 bases at V and 4 bases at J, with 10 bases in the middle. Germline CDR1 reads SGDLS; CDR2 reads YYNGEE. The CDR3 runs to 14 residues. The CDR3 coding sequence is TGTGCCAGCAGCGTAGACTGGGGGGGCACTGAAGCTTTCTTT. This encodes CASSVDWGGTEAFF.

The genes are TRBV29-1 and TRBJ1-2; TRBD1 matches 9 bases. Germline CDR1 reads SQVTM; CDR2 reads ANQGSEA. This CDR3 has 12 residues. After removal of 5 bases from V and 7 bases from J, the junction contained 5 bases not matched to a gene. The CDR3 loop reads CSVLDRGRGYTF. The CDR3 nucleotides are TGCAGCGTTCTGGACAGGGGCCGTGGCTACACCTTC.

This sequence joins TRBV11-2 and TRBJ1-2; D remains ambiguous. Germline CDR1 reads SGHAT; CDR2 reads FQNNGV. The germline V and J ends were trimmed by 3 bases and 2 bases, with 10 bases remaining between them. CDR3 length equals 14 residues. CDR3 nucleotide sequence: TGTGCCAGCAGCTTCCTGGGCGGGAACTATGGCTACACCTTC. Its protein product is CASSFLGGNYGYTF.

The chain recombines TRBV28 with TRBJ2-1; 7 nucleotides align to TRBD1. V dropped 8 bases and J dropped 7; count of bases not matched to a gene: 14. Germline V gene data show CDR1 as MDHEN and CDR2 as SYDVKM. The CDR3 consists of 15 residues. The CDR3 loop is CASEGSYTGANEQFF. The CDR3 DNA reads as TGTGCCAGCGAAGGCTCATATACAGGGGCAAATGAGCAGTTCTTC.

This chain uses TRBV9 with TRBJ2-1, with D perhaps TRBD2 (5 bases). The ends were cut back, 2 bases at V and 7 bases at J, with 13 bases in the middle. This CDR3 spans 14 amino acids. Germline CDR1 is SGDLS and CDR2 is YYNGEE. The CDR3 reads CASSVTREGNEQFF. In nucleotides, the CDR3 is TGTGCCAGCAGCGTTACCCGAGAGGGTAATGAGCAGTTCTTC.

The chain uses TRBV28 and TRBJ2-4; D is tentatively TRBD1 or TRBD2 (5 bases each). The CDR3 runs 16 residues. Between the trimmed V and J ends, which lost 5 bases and 3 bases, there was a span of 17 bases. Germline CDR1 is MDHEN and CDR2 is SYDVKM. DNA of the CDR3: TGTGCCAGCAGTAGCCGGGTCTCTGGGGGCAAAAACATTCAGTACTTC. It yields the protein CASSSRVSGGKNIQYF.

The rearrangement joins TRBV28 to TRBJ1-2; D is unresolved. The length of the CDR3 is 18 residues. Looked up from germline, CDR1 is MDHEN and CDR2 is SYDVKM. The V end lost 4 bases, the J end lost 1 base, and 22 bases lay between the germline ends. In DNA, the CDR3 is TGTGCCAGCAGTTACTCGTGGGAACCCGACCGTTATAACTATGGCTACACCTTC. It is translated as CASSYSWEPDRYNYGYTF.

The chain couples TRBV29-1 to TRBJ2-1; D unclear. V shed 3 bases and J shed 7 bases, with 16 bases lying between them. The germline V gene encodes CDR1 SQVTM and CDR2 ANQGSEA. The CDR3 contains 14 residues. Here the CDR3 reads CSVDGRFVRNEQFF. The CDR3 region has the DNA TGCAGCGTTGACGGCAGGTTTGTTAGGAATGAGCAGTTCTTC.

This sequence joins TRBV13 and TRBJ2-3; a weak D match, TRBD2 (6 bases). Germline loops: CDR1 PRHDT, CDR2 FYEKMQ (reference sequence). This CDR3 is built from 15 residues. Trimming left V 3 bases short and J 0 bases short, with 10 bases between. In DNA form, the CDR3 reads TGTGCCAGCAGCTTCATGGGGACTAGCACAGATACGCAGTATTTT. Its translation is CASSFMGTSTDTQYF.

The J gene is TRBJ2-3, the V gene TRBV12-5, with D tentatively TRBD1 (6 bases). The CDR3 has 14 amino acids. V was clipped by 5 bases and J by 6 bases, with 15 bases between them. The germline gives CDR1 LGHNT, CDR2 FRNRAP. The CDR3 nucleotides read TGTGCTAGTGGTGGGGCAGGGGAGTGGGATACGCAGTATTTT. Protein product: CASGGAGEWDTQYF.

The chain links TRBV5-5 to TRBJ1-6; D unclear. The V gene lost 5 bases and the J gene lost 4 bases, with 10 bases spanning the gap. CDR1 SGHKS and CDR2 YYEKEE come from the germline V gene (reference sequence). CDR3 length equals 14 residues. The CDR3 DNA sequence: TGTGCCAGCAGTCCGGAGCAATATAATTCACCCCTCCACTTT. It codes for CASSPEQYNSPLHF.

The rearrangement uses TRBV19 and TRBJ1-2; TRBD1 might be the D (6 bases). Germline V lookup: CDR1 LNHDA, CDR2 SQIVND (reference sequence). The CDR3 is made up of 14 amino acids. V gave up 4 bases and J gave up 8 bases, with 17 bases separating them. CDR3 in DNA: TGTGCCAGTAGTACCCCGGGGGGGCAAGAGGGCTACACCTTC. It yields the protein CASSTPGGQEGYTF. Supplemented by reference TRBV19 and TRBJ1-2, the full variable domain reads DGGITQSPKYLFRKEGQNVTLSCEQNLNHDAMYWYRQDPGQGLRLIYYSQIVNDFQKGDIAEGYSVSREKKESFPLTVTSAQKNPTAFYLCASSTPGGQEGYTFGSGTRLTVV.

With regard to this clone: Relative to the germline gene, one junction end is altered; a read error may explain this. The chain carries TRBV3-1 (or the pseudogene TRBV3-2) and TRBJ1-3; no reliable D call. Germline lookup yields CDR1 LGHDT and CDR2 YNNKEL (reference sequence). The CDR3 spans 8 residues. Here the CDR3 reads CGMNTIYF. CDR3 coding DNA: TGCGGGATGAACACCATATATTTT.

The J gene is TRBJ2-2, the V gene TRBV3-1 (or the pseudogene TRBV3-2); D tentatively fits TRBD1 or TRBD2 (6 bases each). The length of the CDR3 is 15 residues. Per germline, CDR1 LGHDT and CDR2 YNNKEL (reference sequence). V dropped 4 bases and J dropped 4 bases, with 13 bases sitting between them. In DNA, the CDR3 is TGTGCCAGCAGCCGTACCCGGGGGCGCACCGGGGAGCTGTTTTTT. Its translation is CASSRTRGRTGELFF.

This chain connects TRBV6-2 or TRBV6-3 to TRBJ2-3; 10 bases are shared with TRBD1. The J segment lost 4 bases and the V segment lost 0 bases, leaving 1 base of the junction unmatched. The CDR3 extends over 15 amino acids. In germline, CDR1 is MNHEY, CDR2 SVGEGT. CDR3 protein: CASSYSDRGSDTQYF. The CDR3 nucleotides are TGTGCCAGCAGTTACTCGGACAGGGGGTCAGATACGCAGTATTTT.

The chain has TRBV10-1 and TRBJ1-4; no definite D call. Germline loops: CDR1 WNHNN, CDR2 SYGVQD (reference sequence). Trimming removed 3 bases from V and 8 bases from J, with 10 bases in between. CDR3 length: 13 residues. The CDR3 loop reads CASSESGGEKLFF. In DNA form, the CDR3 reads TGCGCCAGCAGTGAATCAGGAGGGGAAAAACTGTTTTTT.

The rearrangement uses TRBV4-3 and TRBJ2-7; the D is unclear. The V and J ends lost 1 base and 3 bases respectively, with 7 bases between them. Germline loops: CDR1 LGHNA, CDR2 YSLEER. The CDR3 has 13 residues. The chain's CDR3 is CASSQGSGYEQYF. Written as DNA, the CDR3 is TGCGCCAGCAGCCAAGGGTCGGGCTACGAGCAGTACTTC.